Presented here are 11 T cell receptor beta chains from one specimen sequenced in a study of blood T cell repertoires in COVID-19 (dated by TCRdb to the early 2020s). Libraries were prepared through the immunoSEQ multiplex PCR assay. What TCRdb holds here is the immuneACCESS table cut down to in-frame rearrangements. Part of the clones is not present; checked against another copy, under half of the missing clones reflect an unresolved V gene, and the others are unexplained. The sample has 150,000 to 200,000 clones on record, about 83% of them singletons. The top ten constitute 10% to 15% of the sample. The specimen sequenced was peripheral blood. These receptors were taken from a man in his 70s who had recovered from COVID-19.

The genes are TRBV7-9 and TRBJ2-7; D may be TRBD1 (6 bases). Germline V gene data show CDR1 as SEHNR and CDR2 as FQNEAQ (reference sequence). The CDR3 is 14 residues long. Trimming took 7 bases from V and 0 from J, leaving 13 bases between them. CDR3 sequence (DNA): TGTGCCAGCACCCCGGACAGAAACTCCTACGAGCAGTACTTC. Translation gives CASTPDRNSYEQYF.

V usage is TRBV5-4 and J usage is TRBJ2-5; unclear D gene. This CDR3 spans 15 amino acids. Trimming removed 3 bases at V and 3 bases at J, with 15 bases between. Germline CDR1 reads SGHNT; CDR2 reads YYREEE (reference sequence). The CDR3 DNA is TGTGCCAGCAGCTCGGCCGGGTCCCCAGAAGAGACCCAGTACTTC. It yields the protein CASSSAGSPEETQYF.

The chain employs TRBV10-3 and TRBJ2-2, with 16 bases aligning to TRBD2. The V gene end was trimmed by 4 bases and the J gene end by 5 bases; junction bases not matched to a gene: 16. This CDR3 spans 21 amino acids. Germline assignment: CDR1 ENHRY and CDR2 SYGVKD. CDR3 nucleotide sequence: TGTGCCATCAGTGCATCCGGGACGGAGGGACTAGCGGGAGGGCGTACCGGGGAGCTGTTTTTT. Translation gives CAISASGTEGLAGGRTGELFF.

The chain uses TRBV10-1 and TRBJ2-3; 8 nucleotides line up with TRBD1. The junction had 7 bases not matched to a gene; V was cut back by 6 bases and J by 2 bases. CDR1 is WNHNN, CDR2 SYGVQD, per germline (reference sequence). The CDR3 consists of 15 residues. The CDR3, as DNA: TGCGCCAGCAGCTCGGACAGGGTGCTCACAGATACGCAGTATTTT. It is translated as CASSSDRVLTDTQYF.

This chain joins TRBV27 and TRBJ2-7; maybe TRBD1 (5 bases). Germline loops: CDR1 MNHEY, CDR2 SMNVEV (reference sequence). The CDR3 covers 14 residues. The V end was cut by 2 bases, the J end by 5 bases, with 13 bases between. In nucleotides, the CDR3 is TGTGCCAGCAGTTTAAGCCAGGGCGGCAACGAGCAGTACTTC. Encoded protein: CASSLSQGGNEQYF.

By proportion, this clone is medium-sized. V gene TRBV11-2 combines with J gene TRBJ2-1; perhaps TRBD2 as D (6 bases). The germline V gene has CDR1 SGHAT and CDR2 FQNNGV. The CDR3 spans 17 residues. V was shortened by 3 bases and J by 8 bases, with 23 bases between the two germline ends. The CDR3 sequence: CASSFKGAGELVHEQFF. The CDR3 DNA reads TGTGCCAGCAGCTTTAAGGGAGCGGGTGAACTCGTCCATGAGCAGTTCTTC.

CDR3 nucleotide sequence: TGTGCCAGCTCCCCGGGACTAGCGGGAGAGGATACGCAGTATTTT. Protein sequence: CASSPGLAGEDTQYF. This chain links TRBV18 with TRBJ2-3; 14 positions agree with TRBD2. J gave up 6 bases and V 6 bases, and 5 bases lay outside the gene matches. CDR3 length: 15 residues. Germline V lookup: CDR1 KGHSH, CDR2 LQKENI.

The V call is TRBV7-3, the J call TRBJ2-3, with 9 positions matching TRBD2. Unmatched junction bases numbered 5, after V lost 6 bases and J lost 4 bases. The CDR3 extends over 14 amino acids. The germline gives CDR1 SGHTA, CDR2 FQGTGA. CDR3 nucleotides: TGTGCCAGCAGTCTTAGCGGGAGAGCAGATACGCAGTATTTT. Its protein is CASSLSGRADTQYF.

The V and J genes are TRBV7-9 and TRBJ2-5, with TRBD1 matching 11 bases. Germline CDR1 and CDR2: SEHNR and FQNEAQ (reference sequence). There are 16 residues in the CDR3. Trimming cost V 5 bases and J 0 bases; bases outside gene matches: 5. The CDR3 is CASSPGQGADQETQYF. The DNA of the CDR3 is TGTGCCAGCAGCCCAGGACAGGGGGCGGACCAAGAGACCCAGTACTTC.

This CDR3 is CASRFAPGLADEQYF. The CDR3 DNA sequence: TGTGCCAGCAGATTTGCACCGGGACTAGCCGACGAGCAGTACTTC. The chain couples TRBV2 to TRBJ2-7, with 9 bases fitting TRBD2. V gave up 6 bases and J gave up 5 bases; unmatched junction bases: 11. CDR1 is SNHLY, CDR2 FYNNEI, per germline. CDR3 length equals 15 residues.

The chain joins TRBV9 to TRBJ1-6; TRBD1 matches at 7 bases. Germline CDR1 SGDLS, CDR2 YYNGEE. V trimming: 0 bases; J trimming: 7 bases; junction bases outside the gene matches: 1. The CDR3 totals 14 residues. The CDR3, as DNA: TGTGCCAGCAGCGTAGGGGACAGAAATTCACCCCTCCACTTT. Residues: CASSVGDRNSPLHF.